This entry concerns a single T cell receptor (beta chain). Its antigen specificity is not known. Per-nucleotide qualities are absent, and no much larger clonotype sits a single base away. This entry belongs to a study of cytomegalovirus exposure and HLA in healthy donors (dated by TCRdb to 2016 to 2017). In terms of the full investigation: According to a later analysis, one platform produced both the roughly 130 validation repertoires and the approximately 670 repertoires of the first cohort. To predict cytomegalovirus infection status, the study brought together high-throughput TCR immunosequencing, statistical association of individual TCRs with disease status, and machine learning. The study aimed to test whether cataloging public T cell receptors could reveal signatures of past pathogen exposure. Along with the approximately 600-subject first cohort, a separate validation cohort of over a hundred different subjects was used. General findings and caveats noted by the study authors: In the study, 150 to 200 TCR beta chains were listed as associated with cytomegalovirus. In a later analysis, TCRs clustered in the first cohort were found to also tend to co-occur in the 120 validation repertoires, with over 90% of cluster scores above 0. All 120 or so repertoires were used to score co-occurrence in the validation cohort in a later analysis, because that analysis had no HLA typing for the cohort. In both the original and validation cohorts, the classifier was reported to diagnose cytomegalovirus status with high specificity and sensitivity. Three of the identified cytomegalovirus-associated TCR beta chains were confirmed in vitro to be specific for cytomegalovirus antigens. It was suggested by the authors that the approach could potentially be generalized to other disease states and immunological phenotypes. Across donors, most TCR sequences were observed very rarely, whereas some public TCRs were present in many individuals.

Separate from the approximately 700-subject first cohort, the validation cohort of 120 subjects was the group to which the donors belonged. Preparation of the library involved the immunoSEQ multiplex PCR assay. Processing in the source paper ran as follows. A statistical classification framework was built for diagnosing cytomegalovirus status from the catalog of TCR beta chain sequences. The source is immuneACCESS, and TCRdb retained only in-frame sequences with V and J called. Part of the clones is not carried over; for the studies checked, unresolved V genes explain less than half of this, and the remainder is unexplained. That table supplies the V and J calls and clone size; D and trimming were determined from the DNA. Present in this sample are tens of thousands of clones, around 96% of which were seen just once. Jointly, the top ten make up approximately 1.2% of the sample. Trimming at the junction amounts to 4 bases on V and 7 bases on J, and the germline ends lie 14 bases apart. Including cysteine and phenylalanine, the CDR3 has 13 amino acids. This entry keeps only the CDR3 DNA: 39 bases, framed from base 1. The germline V gene specifies WSHSY as CDR1 and SAAADI as CDR2.

The sample taken for sequencing was PBMCs. This receptor was obtained from a woman aged 18-30 years in good health and CMV-seronegative. The sequence links TRBV10-2 to TRBJ2-7; the D segment could be TRBD2, given 5 matching bases. This receptor carries the CDR3 CASSGLGVEEQYF. The DNA reads as follows: TGCGCCAGCAGTGGCCTCGGGGTTGAGGAGCAGTACTTC.